Below, one T cell receptor (beta chain) is given with its context. TCRdb's copy holds only in-frame clones and misses some; the assay was immunoSEQ multiplex PCR. In the table there are under 90,000 clones, about 90% of which are singletons. This sample was included in a study of OX40 agonist ivuxolimab in advanced cancers. Germline loops: CDR1 SGHRS, CDR2 YFSETQ. V gave up 3 bases and J gave up 3 bases; unmatched junction bases: 8. The CDR3 consists of 16 residues. The origin of this receptor is an adult with an advanced solid tumor such as melanoma, head and neck, liver or kidney cancer. The chain links TRBV5-1 to TRBJ2-7, with 11 bases aligning to TRBD2. The sequences come from CD4+ or CD8+ T cells sorted from blood, collected in a trial of the OX40 agonist ivuxolimab. The CDR3 region has the DNA TGCGCCAGCAGCTCCTCTGTTAGCGGGAGGGTCTACGAGCAGTACTTC. Translating gives CASSSSVSGRVYEQYF.